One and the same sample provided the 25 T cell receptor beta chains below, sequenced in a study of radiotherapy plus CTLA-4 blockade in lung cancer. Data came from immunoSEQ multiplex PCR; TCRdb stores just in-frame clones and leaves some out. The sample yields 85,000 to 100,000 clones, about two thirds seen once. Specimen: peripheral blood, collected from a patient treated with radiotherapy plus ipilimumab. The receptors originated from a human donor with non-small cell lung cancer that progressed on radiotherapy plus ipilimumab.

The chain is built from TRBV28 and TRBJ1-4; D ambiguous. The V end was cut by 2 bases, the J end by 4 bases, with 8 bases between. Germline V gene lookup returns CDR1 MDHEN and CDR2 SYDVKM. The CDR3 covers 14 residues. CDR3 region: CASSLVQSNEKLFF. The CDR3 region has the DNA TGTGCCAGCAGTTTAGTACAGAGTAATGAAAAACTGTTTTTT.

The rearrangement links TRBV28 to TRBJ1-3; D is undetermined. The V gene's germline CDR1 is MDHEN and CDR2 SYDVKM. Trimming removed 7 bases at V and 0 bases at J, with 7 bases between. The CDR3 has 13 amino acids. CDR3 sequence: CASTHSSGNTIYF. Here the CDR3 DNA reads TGTGCCAGCACCCACTCCTCTGGAAACACCATATATTTT.

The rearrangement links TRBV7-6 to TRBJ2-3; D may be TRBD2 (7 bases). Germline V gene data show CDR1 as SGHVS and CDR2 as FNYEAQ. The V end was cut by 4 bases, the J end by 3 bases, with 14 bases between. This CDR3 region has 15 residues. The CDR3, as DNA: TGTGCCAGCAGCTCCCCCGGGGGGCAAACAGATACGCAGTATTTT. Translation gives CASSSPGGQTDTQYF. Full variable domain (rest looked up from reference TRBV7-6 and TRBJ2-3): GAGVSQSPRYKVTKRGQDVALRCDPISGHVSLYWYRQALGQGPEFLTYFNYEAQQDKSGLPNDRFSAERPEGSISTLTIQRTEQRDSAMYRCASSSPGGQTDTQYFGPGTRLTVL.

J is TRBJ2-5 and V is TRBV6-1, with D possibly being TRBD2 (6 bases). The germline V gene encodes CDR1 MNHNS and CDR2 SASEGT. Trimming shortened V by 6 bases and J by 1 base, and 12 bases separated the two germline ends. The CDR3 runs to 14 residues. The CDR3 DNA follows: TGTGCCAGCAGGCGGATAGCGGCCCAAGAGACCCAGTACTTC. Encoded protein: CASRRIAAQETQYF.

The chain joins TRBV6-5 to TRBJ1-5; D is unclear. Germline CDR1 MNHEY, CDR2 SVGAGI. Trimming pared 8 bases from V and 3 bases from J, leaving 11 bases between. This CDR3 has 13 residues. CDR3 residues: CASQPIFNQPQHF. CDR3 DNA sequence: TGTGCCAGCCAGCCCATCTTCAATCAGCCCCAGCATTTT.

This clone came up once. The CDR3 nucleotides are TGTGCCAGCACCGAGGACTACGAGCAGTACTTC. Protein sequence: CASTEDYEQYF. The chain couples TRBV6-1 to TRBJ2-7; D remains unclear. The germline gives CDR1 MNHNS, CDR2 SASEGT. V lost 7 bases, J lost 3 bases, and 7 bases lay in between. The CDR3 consists of 11 residues.

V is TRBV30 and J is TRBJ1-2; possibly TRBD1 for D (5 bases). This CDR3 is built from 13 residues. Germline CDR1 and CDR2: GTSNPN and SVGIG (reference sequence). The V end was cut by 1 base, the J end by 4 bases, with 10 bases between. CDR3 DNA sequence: TGTGCCTGGAGTGGCGGGACGGGCTATGGCTACACCTTC. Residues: CAWSGGTGYGYTF.

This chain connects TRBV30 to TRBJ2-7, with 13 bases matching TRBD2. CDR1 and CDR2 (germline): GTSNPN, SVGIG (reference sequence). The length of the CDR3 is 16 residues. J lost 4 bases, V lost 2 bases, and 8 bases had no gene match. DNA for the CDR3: TGTGCCTGGAGTAGAAGGACTAGCGGGGGATTTTACGAGCAGTACTTC. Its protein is CAWSRRTSGGFYEQYF.

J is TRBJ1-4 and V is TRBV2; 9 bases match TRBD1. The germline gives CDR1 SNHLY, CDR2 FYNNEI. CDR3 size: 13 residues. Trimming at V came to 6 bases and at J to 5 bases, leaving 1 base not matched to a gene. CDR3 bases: TGTGCCAGCAGGGGACAGGGAAATGAAAAACTGTTTTTT. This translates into CASRGQGNEKLFF.

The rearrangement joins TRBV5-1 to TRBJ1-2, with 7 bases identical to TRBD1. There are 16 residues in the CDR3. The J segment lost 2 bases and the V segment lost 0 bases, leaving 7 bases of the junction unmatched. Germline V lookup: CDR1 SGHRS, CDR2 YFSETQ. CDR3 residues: CASSLAGGATNYGYTF. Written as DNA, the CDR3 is TGCGCCAGCAGCTTGGCAGGGGGGGCCACAAACTATGGCTACACCTTC.

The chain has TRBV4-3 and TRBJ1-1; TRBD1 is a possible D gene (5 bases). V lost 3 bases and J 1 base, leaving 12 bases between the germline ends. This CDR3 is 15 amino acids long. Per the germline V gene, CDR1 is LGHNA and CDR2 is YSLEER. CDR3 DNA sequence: TGCGCCAGCAGCCATCCGGGACGGAGGAACACTGAAGCTTTCTTT. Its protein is CASSHPGRRNTEAFF.

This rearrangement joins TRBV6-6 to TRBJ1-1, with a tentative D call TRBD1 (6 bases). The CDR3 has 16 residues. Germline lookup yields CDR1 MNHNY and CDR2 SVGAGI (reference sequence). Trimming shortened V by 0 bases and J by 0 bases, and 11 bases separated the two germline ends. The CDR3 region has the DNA TGTGCCAGCAGTTACTCCTTCAGGGGCGTGAACACTGAAGCTTTCTTT. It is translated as CASSYSFRGVNTEAFF.

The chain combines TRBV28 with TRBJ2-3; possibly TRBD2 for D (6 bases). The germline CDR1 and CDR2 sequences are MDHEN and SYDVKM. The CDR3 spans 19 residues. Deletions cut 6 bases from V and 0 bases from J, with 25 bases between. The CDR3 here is CASSLPGTPALSSTDTQYF. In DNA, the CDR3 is TGTGCCAGCAGCTTACCCGGGACTCCGGCCCTCTCTAGCACAGATACGCAGTATTTT.

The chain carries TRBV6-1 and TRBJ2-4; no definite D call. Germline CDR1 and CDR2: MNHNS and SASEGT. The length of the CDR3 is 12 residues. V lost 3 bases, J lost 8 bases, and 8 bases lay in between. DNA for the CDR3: TGTGCCAGCAGTGACTGGGTAGACATTCAGTACTTC. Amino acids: CASSDWVDIQYF.

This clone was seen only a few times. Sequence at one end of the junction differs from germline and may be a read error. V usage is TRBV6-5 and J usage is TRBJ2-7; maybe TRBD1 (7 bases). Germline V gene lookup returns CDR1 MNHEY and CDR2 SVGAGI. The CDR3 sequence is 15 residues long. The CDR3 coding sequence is TGTGCCAGTAGTTACGGGGCAGGGGGGACCTACGAGCAGTACTTC. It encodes CASSYGAGGTYEQYF.

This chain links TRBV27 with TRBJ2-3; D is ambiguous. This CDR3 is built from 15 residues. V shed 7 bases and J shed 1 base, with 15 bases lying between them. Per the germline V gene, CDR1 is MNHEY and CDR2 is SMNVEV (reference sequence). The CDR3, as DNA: TGTGCCAGCAAAACGCTGGGCCAGGGCACAGATACGCAGTATTTT. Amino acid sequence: CASKTLGQGTDTQYF.

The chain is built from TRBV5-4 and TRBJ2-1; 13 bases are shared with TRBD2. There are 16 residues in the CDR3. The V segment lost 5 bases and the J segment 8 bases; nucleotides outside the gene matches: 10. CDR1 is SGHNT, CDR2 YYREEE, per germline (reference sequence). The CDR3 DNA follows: TGTGCCAGCAGTCCTCGACTAGCGGGGGGCCGCGATGAGCAGTTCTTC. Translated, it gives CASSPRLAGGRDEQFF.

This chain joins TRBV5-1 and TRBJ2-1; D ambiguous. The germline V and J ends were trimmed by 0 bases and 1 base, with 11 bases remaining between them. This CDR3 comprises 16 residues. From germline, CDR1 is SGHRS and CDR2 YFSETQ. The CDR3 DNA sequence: TGCGCCAGCAGCTTGGCCAGCGCGACTTCCTACAATGAGCAGTTCTTC. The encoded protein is CASSLASATSYNEQFF.

The CDR3: CASSVGGGAPGETQYF. The CDR3 nucleotides are TGTGCCAGCAGCGTAGGCGGGGGGGCTCCGGGGGAGACCCAGTACTTC. The chain is built from TRBV9 and TRBJ2-5; 9 bases match TRBD2. Per the germline V gene, CDR1 is SGDLS and CDR2 is YYNGEE. J gave up 5 bases and V 0 bases, and 8 bases lay outside the gene matches. The length of the CDR3 is 16 residues.

The CDR3 protein is CASSLGPATSYEQYF. The CDR3 DNA reads TGCGCCAGCAGCCTGGGCCCAGCTACTTCCTACGAGCAGTACTTC. The chain recombines TRBV5-1 with TRBJ2-7, with no clear D. Deletions cut 4 bases from V and 1 base from J, with 15 bases between. The CDR3 runs to 15 residues. The germline CDR1 and CDR2 sequences are SGHRS and YFSETQ.

CDR3 DNA: TGTGCCAGTCACGGGCAGGGCAATCAGCCCCAGCATTTT. It yields the protein CASHGQGNQPQHF. This sequence joins TRBV21-1 and TRBJ1-5. TRBV21-1 is marked as a pseudogene. The CDR3 contains 13 residues.

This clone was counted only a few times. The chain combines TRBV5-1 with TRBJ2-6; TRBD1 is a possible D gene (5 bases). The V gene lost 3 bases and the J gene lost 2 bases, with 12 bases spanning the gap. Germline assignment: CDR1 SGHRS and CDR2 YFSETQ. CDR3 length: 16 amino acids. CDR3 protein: CASSYSQGPGANVLTF. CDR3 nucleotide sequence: TGCGCCAGCAGCTACTCCCAGGGCCCTGGGGCCAACGTCCTGACTTTC.

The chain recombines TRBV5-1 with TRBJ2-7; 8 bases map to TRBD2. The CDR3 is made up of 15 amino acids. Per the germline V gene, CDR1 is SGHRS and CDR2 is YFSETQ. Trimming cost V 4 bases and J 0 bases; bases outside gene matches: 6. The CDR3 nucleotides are TGCGCCAGCAGCCCGGGTCTAGCGGGCTCCTACGAGCAGTACTTC. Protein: CASSPGLAGSYEQYF.

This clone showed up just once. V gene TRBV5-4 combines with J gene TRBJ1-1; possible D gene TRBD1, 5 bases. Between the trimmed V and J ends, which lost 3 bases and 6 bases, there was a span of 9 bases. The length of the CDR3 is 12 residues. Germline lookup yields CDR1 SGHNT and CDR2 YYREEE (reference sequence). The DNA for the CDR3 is TGTGCCAGCAGCTGGGGGTCGTCTGAAGCTTTCTTT. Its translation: CASSWGSSEAFF.

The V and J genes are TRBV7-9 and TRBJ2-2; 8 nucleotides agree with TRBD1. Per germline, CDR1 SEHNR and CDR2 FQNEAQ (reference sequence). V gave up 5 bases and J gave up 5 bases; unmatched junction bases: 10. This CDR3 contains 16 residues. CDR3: CASSPTDRVVTGELFF. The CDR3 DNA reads TGTGCCAGCAGCCCCACGGACAGGGTAGTAACCGGGGAGCTGTTTTTT.